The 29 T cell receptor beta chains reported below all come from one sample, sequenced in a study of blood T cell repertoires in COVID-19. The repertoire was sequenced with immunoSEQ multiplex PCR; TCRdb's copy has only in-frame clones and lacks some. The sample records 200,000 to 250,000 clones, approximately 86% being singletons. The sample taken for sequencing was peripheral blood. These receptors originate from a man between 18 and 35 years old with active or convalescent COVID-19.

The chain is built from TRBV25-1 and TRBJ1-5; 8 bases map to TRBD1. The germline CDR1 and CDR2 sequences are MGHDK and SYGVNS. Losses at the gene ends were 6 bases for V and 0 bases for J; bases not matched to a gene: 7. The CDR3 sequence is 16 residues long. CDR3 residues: CASRYTGGYSNQPQHF. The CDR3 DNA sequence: TGTGCCAGCAGGTACACAGGGGGTTATAGCAATCAGCCCCAGCATTTT.

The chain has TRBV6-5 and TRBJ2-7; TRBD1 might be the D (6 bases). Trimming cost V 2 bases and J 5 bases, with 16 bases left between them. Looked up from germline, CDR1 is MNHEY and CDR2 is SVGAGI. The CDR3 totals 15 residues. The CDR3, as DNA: TGTGCCAGCAGTTACGCAGCGCTAGGGGGAAACGAGCAGTACTTC. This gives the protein CASSYAALGGNEQYF.

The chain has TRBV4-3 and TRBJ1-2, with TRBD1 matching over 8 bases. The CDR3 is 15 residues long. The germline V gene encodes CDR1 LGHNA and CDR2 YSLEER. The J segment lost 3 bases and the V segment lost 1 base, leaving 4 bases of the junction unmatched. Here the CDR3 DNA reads TGCGCCAGCAGCCAAGTAACAGGGGGGGACTATGGCTACACCTTC. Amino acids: CASSQVTGGDYGYTF.

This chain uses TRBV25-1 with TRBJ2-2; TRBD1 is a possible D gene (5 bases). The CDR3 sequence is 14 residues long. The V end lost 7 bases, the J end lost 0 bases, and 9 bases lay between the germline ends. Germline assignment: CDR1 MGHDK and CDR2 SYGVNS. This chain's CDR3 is CASMGRANTGELFF. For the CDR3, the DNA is TGTGCCAGCATGGGCAGGGCGAACACCGGGGAGCTGTTTTTT.

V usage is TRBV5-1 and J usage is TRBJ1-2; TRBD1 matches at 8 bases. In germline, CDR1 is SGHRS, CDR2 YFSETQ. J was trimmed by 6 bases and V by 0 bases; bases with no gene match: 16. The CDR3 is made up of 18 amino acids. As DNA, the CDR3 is TGCGCCAGCAGCTTGGCCGCGGCAGGGGGCGCCTCGTATGATGGCTACACCTTC. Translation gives CASSLAAAGGASYDGYTF.

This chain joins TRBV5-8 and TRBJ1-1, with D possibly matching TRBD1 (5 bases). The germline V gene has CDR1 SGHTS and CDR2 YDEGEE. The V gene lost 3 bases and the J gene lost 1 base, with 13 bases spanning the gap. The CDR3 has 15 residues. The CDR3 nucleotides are TGTGCCAGCAGCTCAGGGTTTTTCCCGAACACTGAAGCTTTCTTT. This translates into CASSSGFFPNTEAFF.

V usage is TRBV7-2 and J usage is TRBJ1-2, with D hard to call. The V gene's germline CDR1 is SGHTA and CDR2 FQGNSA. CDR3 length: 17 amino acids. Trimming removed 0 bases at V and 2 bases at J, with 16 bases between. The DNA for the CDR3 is TGTGCCAGCAGCTTAGCGCTCGCGGCCAACTTAAACTATGGCTACACCTTC. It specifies CASSLALAANLNYGYTF.

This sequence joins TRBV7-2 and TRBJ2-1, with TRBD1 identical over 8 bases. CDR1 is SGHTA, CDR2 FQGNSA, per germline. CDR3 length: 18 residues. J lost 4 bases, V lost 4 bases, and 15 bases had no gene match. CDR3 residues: CASSSPPGGSTTYNEQFF. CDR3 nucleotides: TGTGCCAGCAGCTCCCCGCCAGGGGGCTCCACTACTTACAATGAGCAGTTCTTC.

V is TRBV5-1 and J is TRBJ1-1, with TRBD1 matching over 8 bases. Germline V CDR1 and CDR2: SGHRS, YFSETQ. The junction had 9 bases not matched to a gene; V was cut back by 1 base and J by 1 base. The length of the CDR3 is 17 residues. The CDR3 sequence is CASSLRVDRGWNTEAFF. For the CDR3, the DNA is TGCGCCAGCAGCTTGAGGGTTGACAGGGGATGGAACACTGAAGCTTTCTTT.

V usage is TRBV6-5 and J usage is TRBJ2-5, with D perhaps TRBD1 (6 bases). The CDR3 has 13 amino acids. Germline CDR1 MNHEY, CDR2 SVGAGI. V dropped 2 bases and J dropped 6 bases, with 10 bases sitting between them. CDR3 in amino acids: CASSYRQVQTQYF. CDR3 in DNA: TGTGCCAGCAGTTACCGACAGGTTCAGACCCAGTACTTC.

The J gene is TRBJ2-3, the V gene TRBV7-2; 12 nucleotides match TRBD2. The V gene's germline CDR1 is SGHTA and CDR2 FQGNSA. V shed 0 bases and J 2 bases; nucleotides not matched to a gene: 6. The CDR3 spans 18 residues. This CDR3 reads CASSLARLAGGLTDTQYF. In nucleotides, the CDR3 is TGTGCCAGCAGCTTAGCGAGGCTAGCGGGAGGGCTCACAGATACGCAGTATTTT.

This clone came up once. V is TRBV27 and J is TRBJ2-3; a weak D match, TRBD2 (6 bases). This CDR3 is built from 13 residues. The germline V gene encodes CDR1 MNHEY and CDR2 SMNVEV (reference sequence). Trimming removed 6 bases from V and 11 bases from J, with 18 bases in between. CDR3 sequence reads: CASSPGGIVWQYF. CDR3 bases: TGTGCCAGCAGCCCCGGGGGAATTGTGTGGCAGTATTTT.

In DNA, the CDR3 is TGTGCCAGCAGCAGGGACAGGGCGAACACTGAAGCTTTCTTT. Protein product: CASSRDRANTEAFF. This chain joins TRBV7-9 and TRBJ1-1, with TRBD1 matching 9 bases. The V segment lost 5 bases and the J segment 1 base; nucleotides outside the gene matches: 2. CDR1 and CDR2 (germline): SEHNR, FQNEAQ (reference sequence). CDR3 length: 14 residues.

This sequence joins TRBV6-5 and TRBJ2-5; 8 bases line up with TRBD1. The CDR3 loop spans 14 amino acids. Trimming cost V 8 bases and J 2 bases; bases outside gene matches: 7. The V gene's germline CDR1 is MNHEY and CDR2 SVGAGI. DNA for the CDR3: TGTGCCAGCGGACAGGGCGATTTACAAGAGACCCAGTACTTC. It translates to CASGQGDLQETQYF.

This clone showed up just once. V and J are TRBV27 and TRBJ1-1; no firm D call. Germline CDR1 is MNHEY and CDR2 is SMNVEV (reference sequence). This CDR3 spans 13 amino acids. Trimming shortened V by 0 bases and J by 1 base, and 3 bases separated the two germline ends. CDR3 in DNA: TGTGCCAGCAGTTTATCGGCGAACACTGAAGCTTTCTTT. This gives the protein CASSLSANTEAFF.

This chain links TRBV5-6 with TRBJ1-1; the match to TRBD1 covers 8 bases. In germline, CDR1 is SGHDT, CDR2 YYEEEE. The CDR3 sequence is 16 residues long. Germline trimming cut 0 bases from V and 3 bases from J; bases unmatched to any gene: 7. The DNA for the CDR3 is TGTGCCAGCAGCTTGGCTCAGGGGGCGCGTCACACTGAAGCTTTCTTT. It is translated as CASSLAQGARHTEAFF.

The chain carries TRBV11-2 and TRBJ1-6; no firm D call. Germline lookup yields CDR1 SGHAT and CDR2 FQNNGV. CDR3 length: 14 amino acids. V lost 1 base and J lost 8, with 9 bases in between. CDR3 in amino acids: CASSLGSGDSPLHF. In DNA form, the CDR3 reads TGTGCCAGCAGCTTAGGATCAGGCGATTCACCCCTCCACTTT.

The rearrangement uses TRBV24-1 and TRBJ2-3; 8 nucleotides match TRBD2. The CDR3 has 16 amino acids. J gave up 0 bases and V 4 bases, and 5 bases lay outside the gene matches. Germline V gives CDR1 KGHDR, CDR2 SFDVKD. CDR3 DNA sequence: TGTGCCACCAGTGACAGGACTAGCTCCAGCACAGATACGCAGTATTTT. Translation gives CATSDRTSSSTDTQYF.

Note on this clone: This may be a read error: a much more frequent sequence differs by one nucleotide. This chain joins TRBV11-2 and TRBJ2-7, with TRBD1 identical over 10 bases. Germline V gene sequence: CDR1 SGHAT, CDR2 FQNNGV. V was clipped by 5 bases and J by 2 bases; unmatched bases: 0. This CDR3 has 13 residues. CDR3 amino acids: CASSGQGAYEQYF. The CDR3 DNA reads TGTGCCAGCAGCGGACAGGGGGCCTACGAGCAGTACTTC.

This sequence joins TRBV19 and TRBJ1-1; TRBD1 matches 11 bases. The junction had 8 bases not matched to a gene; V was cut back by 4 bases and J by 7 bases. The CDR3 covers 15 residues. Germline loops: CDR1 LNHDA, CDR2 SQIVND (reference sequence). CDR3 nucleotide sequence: TGTGCCAGTAGTACCCCTGGACAGGGGGCGATTGAAGCTTTCTTT. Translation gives CASSTPGQGAIEAFF.

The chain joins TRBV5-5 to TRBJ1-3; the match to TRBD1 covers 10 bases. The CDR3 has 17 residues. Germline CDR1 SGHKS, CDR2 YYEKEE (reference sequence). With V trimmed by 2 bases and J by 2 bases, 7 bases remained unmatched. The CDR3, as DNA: TGTGCCAGCAGCTTATGGACAGGGACAGGGGCTGGAAACACCATATATTTT. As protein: CASSLWTGTGAGNTIYF.

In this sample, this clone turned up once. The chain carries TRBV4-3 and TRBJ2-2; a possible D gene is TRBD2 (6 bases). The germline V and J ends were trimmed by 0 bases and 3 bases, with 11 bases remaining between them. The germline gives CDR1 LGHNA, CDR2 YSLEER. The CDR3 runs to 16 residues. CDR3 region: CASSQEGGIYTGELFF. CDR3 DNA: TGCGCCAGCAGCCAAGAGGGGGGAATATACACCGGGGAGCTGTTTTTT.

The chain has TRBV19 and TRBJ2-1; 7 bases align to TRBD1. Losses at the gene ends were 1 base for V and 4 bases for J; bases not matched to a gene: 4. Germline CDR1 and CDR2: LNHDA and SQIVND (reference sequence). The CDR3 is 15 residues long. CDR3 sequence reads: CASSIGSTGYNEQFF. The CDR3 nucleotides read TGTGCCAGTAGTATAGGGTCGACAGGGTACAATGAGCAGTTCTTC.

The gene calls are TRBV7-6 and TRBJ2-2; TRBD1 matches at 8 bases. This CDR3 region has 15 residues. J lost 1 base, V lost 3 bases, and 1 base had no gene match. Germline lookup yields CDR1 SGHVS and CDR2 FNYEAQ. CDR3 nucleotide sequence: TGTGCCAGCAGCTTGGGGACAGGGAACACCGGGGAGCTGTTTTTT. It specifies CASSLGTGNTGELFF.

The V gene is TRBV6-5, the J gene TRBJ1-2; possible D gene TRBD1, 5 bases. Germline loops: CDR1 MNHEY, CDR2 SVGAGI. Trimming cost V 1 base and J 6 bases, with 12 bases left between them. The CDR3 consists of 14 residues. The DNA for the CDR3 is TGTGCCAGCAGTTACTTTTCCCTGACAGATGGCTACACCTTC. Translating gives CASSYFSLTDGYTF.

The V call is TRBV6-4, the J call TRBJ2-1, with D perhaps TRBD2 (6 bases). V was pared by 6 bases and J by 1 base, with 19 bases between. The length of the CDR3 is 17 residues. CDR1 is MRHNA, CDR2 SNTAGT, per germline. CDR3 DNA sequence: TGTGCCAGCAGCCCCTCACCGCTAGCGTTGTCCTACAATGAGCAGTTCTTC. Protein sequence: CASSPSPLALSYNEQFF.

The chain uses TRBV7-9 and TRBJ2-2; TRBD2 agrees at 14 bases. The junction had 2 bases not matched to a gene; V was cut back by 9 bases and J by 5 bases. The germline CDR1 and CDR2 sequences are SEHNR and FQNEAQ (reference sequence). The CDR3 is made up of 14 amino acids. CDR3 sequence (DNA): TGTGCCAGGGGACTAGCGGGAGCTACCGGGGAGCTGTTTTTT. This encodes CARGLAGATGELFF. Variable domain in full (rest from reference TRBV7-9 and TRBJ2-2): DTGVSQNPRHKITKRGQNVTFRCDPISEHNRLYWYRQTLGQGPEFLTYFQNEAQLEKSRLLSDRFSAERPKGSFSTLEIQRTEQGDSAMYLCARGLAGATGELFFGEGSRLTVL.

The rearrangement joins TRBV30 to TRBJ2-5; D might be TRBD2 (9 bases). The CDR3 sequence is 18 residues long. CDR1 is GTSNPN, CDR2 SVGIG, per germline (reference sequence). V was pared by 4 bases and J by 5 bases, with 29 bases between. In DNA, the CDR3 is TGTGCCTGGATGTTCAGGGGGCGGAGCGGGAGGTCCACGGAGACCCAGTACTTC. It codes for CAWMFRGRSGRSTETQYF.

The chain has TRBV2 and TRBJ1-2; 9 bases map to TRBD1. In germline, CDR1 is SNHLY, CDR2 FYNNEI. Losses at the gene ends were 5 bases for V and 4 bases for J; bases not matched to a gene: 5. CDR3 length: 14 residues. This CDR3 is CASSNTGGGYGYTF. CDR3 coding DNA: TGTGCCAGCAGTAATACAGGGGGCGGCTATGGCTACACCTTC. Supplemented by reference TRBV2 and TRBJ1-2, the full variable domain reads EPEVTQTPSHQVTQMGQEVILRCVPISNHLYFYWYRQILGQKVEFLVSFYNNEISEKSEIFDDQFSVERPDGSNFTLKIRSTKLEDSAMYFCASSNTGGGYGYTFGSGTRLTVV.